What follows are 13 T cell receptor beta chains derived from one specimen sequenced in a study of T-cell reconstitution after alpha-beta-depleted transplantation in children. Library preparation (for TCRbeta) was performed with unique molecular identifiers. TCRdb ran MiXCR on the PCR reads and lists one entry per CDR3 protein. Among fewer than 400,000 distinct CDR3 sequences listed, approximately 23% were seen once. Material: PBMCs, mostly from graft donor cells, obtained 180 days after TCRalphabeta/CD19-depleted stem cell transplant. All receptors derive from a male patient under 18 who had a stem cell transplant for acute lymphoblastic leukemia, so the T cells may come from the graft donor.

V gene TRBV14 combines with J gene TRBJ2-7; 7 bases map to TRBD1. V shed 4 bases, J shed 0 bases, and the junction held 9 bases outside the gene matches. Germline assignment: CDR1 SGHDN and CDR2 FVKESK. The CDR3 spans 16 residues. The CDR3 reads CASSRTPQGPSYEQYF. The CDR3 bases are TGTGCCAGCAGCCGTACCCCACAGGGGCCCTCCTACGAGCAGTACTTC.

In this sample, this clonotype turned up a few times. The chain is built from TRBV24-1 and TRBJ1-2; tentatively, D is TRBD1 (6 bases). This CDR3 has 17 amino acids. Trimming shortened V by 4 bases and J by 6 bases, and 23 bases separated the two germline ends. In germline, CDR1 is KGHDR, CDR2 SFDVKD. CDR3 DNA sequence: TGTGCCACCAGTGACTTTCCCAGGGGTCCTTACCTCCATGGCTACACCTTC. Protein: CATSDFPRGPYLHGYTF.

This chain joins TRBV6-1 and TRBJ1-2; D ambiguous. The CDR3 extends over 14 amino acids. Trimming pared 6 bases from V and 8 bases from J, leaving 19 bases between. Germline CDR1 MNHNS, CDR2 SASEGT. CDR3 in DNA: TGTGCCAGCAGCCCCGAATTGGGCCGAGACGGCTACACCTTC. This codes for CASSPELGRDGYTF.

The gene calls are TRBV27 and TRBJ2-3; 7 bases map to TRBD2. This CDR3 is 15 amino acids long. The V gene's germline CDR1 is MNHEY and CDR2 SMNVEV (reference sequence). Trimming took 5 bases from V and 2 from J; bases not matched to a gene: 7. CDR3 nucleotides: TGTGCCAGCAGTCTCCTAAGCGGGACCACAGATACGCAGTATTTT. Protein product: CASSLLSGTTDTQYF.

The chain recombines TRBV18 with TRBJ2-5; D is ambiguous. The CDR3 is made up of 12 amino acids. V lost 6 bases, J lost 5 bases, and 10 bases lay in between. CDR1 and CDR2 from the germline V gene are KGHSH and LQKENI. CDR3 DNA sequence: TGTGCCAGCTCTCCGATCGACGAGACCCAGTACTTC. This codes for CASSPIDETQYF. The variable domain in full, completed from reference TRBV18 and TRBJ2-5, reads NAGVMQNPRHLVRRRGQEARLRCSPMKGHSHVYWYRQLPEEGLKFMVYLQKENIIDESGMPKERFSAEFPKEGPSILRIQQVVRGDSAAYFCASSPIDETQYFGPGTRLLVL.

This clonotype was picked up a small number of times. This chain connects TRBV5-1 to TRBJ2-6; D might be TRBD1 (6 bases). CDR3 length equals 19 residues. Germline CDR1 and CDR2: SGHRS and YFSETQ. Deletions cut 0 bases from V and 0 bases from J, with 16 bases between. In DNA, the CDR3 is TGCGCCAGCAGCTTGGCGAACCCAGGGACACTCTCTGGGGCCAACGTCCTGACTTTC. Translating gives CASSLANPGTLSGANVLTF.

The rearrangement links TRBV6-1 to TRBJ2-3; TRBD2 aligns across 10 bases. V was pared by 6 bases and J by 0 bases, with 3 bases of the junction left unmatched. The CDR3 loop spans 15 amino acids. The V gene's germline CDR1 is MNHNS and CDR2 SASEGT. Here the CDR3 DNA reads TGTGCCAGCAGCTGGACTAGCGGCAGCACAGATACGCAGTATTTT. As protein: CASSWTSGSTDTQYF.

This clonotype has a handful of counts. The chain couples TRBV27 to TRBJ2-7; TRBD1 aligns across 7 bases. The germline V gene encodes CDR1 MNHEY and CDR2 SMNVEV (reference sequence). V trimming: 6 bases; J trimming: 0 bases; junction bases outside the gene matches: 8. The CDR3 is made up of 15 amino acids. The CDR3 DNA reads as TGTGCCAGCAGCCAACAGGCAGGGGGCTCCTACGAGCAGTACTTC. Translated: CASSQQAGGSYEQYF.

This sequence joins TRBV7-9 and TRBJ2-5, with 7 bases lining up with TRBD1. Germline values: CDR1 SEHNR, CDR2 FQNEAQ (reference sequence). J lost 5 bases, V lost 2 bases, and 5 bases had no gene match. This CDR3 is 14 amino acids long. For the CDR3, the DNA is TGTGCCAGCAGCTTAAAAGGGGGCGCCGAGACCCAGTACTTC. Its protein is CASSLKGGAETQYF.

This clonotype was seen at least ten times. V is TRBV6-5 and J is TRBJ1-4; D is undetermined. The CDR3 length is 15 residues. CDR1 and CDR2 (germline): MNHEY, SVGAGI. The ends were cut back, 2 bases at V and 7 bases at J, with 14 bases in the middle. CDR3 coding DNA: TGTGCCAGCAGTTACCTCTGGGGAGGAGGTGAAAAACTGTTTTTT. This encodes CASSYLWGGGEKLFF.

This chain joins TRBV7-9 and TRBJ1-2; D not certain. V lost 3 bases and J lost 7, with 9 bases in between. The CDR3 runs to 12 residues. Germline V gene lookup returns CDR1 SEHNR and CDR2 FQNEAQ (reference sequence). CDR3 DNA: TGTGCCAGCAGCTTCGTGGCCCCTGGCTACACCTTC. Its protein is CASSFVAPGYTF.

The CDR3 loop is CASSQQGGGSYNEQFF. CDR3 coding DNA: TGTGCCAGTAGCCAACAGGGAGGCGGGTCCTACAATGAGCAGTTCTTC. The V gene is TRBV19, the J gene TRBJ2-1, with D perhaps being TRBD1 or TRBD2 (6 bases each). V was pared by 6 bases and J by 1 base, with 16 bases between. Germline V lookup: CDR1 LNHDA, CDR2 SQIVND (reference sequence). This CDR3 spans 16 amino acids.

This clonotype was seen only a few times. The chain employs TRBV20-1 and TRBJ2-1, with a weak D call TRBD1 (5 bases). Trimming shortened V by 0 bases and J by 11 bases, and 20 bases separated the two germline ends. Per germline, CDR1 DFQATT and CDR2 SNEGSKA (reference sequence). CDR3 length: 15 residues. CDR3 in amino acids: CSARDMGPARGQQFF. In DNA form, the CDR3 reads TGCAGTGCTAGAGATATGGGGCCGGCCCGAGGCCAGCAGTTCTTC.